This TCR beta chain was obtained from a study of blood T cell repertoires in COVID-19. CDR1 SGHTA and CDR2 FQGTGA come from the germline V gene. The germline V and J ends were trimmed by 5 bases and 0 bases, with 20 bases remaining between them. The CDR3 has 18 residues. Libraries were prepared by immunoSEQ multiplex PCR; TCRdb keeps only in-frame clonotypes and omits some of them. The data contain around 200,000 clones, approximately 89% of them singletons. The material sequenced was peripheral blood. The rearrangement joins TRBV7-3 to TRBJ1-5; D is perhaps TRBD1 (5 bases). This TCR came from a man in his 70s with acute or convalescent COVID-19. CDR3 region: CASSPCWGGLCSNQPQHF. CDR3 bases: TGTGCCAGCAGCCCGTGTTGGGGGGGACTCTGTAGCAATCAGCCCCAGCATTTT.